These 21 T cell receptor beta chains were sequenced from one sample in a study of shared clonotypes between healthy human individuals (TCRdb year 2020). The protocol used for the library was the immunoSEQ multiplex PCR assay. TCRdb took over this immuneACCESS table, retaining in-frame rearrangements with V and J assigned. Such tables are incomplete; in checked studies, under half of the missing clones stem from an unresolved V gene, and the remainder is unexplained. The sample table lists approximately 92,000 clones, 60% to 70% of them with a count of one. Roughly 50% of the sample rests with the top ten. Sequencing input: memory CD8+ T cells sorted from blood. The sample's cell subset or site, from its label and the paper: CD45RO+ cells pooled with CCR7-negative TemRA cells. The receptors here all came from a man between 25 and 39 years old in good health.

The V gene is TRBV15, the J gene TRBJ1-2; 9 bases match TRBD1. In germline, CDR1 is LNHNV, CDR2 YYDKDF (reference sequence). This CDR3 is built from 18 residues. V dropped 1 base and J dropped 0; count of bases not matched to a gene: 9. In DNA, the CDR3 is TGTGCCACCAGCAGAGGGGGGACAGGGAAGTTCCCTAACTATGGCTACACCTTC. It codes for CATSRGGTGKFPNYGYTF.

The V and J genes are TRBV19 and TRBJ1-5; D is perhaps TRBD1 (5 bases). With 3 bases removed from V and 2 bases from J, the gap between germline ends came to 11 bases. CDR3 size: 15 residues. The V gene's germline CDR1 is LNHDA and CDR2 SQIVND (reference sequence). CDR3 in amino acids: CASSIWQGGNQPQHF. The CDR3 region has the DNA TGTGCCAGTAGTATCTGGCAGGGCGGCAATCAGCCCCAGCATTTT.

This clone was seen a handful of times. The CDR3 sequence: CASSYLGLAFYEQYF. The CDR3 DNA reads as TGTGCCAGCAGTTACCTCGGACTAGCGTTCTACGAGCAGTACTTC. The chain joins TRBV6-5 to TRBJ2-7; 9 nucleotides line up with TRBD2. The CDR3 is made up of 15 amino acids. The V gene end was trimmed by 2 bases and the J gene end by 3 bases; junction bases not matched to a gene: 5. The V gene's germline CDR1 is MNHEY and CDR2 SVGAGI.

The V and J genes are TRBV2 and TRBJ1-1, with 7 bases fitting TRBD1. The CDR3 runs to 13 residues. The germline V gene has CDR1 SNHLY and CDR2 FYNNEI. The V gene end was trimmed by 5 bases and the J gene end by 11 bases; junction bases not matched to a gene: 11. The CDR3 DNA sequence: TGTGCCAGCAGTTTGCCGGACAGGAGGGTGGCTTTCTTT. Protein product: CASSLPDRRVAFF. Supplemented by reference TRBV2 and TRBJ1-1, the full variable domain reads EPEVTQTPSHQVTQMGQEVILRCVPISNHLYFYWYRQILGQKVEFLVSFYNNEISEKSEIFDDQFSVERPDGSNFTLKIRSTKLEDSAMYFCASSLPDRRVAFFGQGTRLTVV.

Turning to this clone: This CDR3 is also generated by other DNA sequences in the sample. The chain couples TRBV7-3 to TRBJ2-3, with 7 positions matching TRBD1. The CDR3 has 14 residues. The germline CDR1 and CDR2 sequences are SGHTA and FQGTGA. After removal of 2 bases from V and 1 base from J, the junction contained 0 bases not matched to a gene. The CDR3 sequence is CASSLGQGTDTQYF. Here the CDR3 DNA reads TGTGCCAGCAGCTTAGGACAGGGCACAGATACGCAGTATTTT.

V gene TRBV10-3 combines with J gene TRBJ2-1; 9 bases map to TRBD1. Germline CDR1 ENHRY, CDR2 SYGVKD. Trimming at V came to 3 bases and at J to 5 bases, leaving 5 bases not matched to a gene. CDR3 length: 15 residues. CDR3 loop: CAISEWTGENNEQFF. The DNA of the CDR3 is TGTGCCATCAGTGAATGGACAGGGGAAAACAATGAGCAGTTCTTC.

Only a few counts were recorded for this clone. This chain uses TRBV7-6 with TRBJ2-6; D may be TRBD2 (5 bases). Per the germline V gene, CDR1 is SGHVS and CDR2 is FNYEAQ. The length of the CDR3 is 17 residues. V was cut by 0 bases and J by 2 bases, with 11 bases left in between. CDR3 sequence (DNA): TGTGCCAGCAGCTTAGCGGGAGAGGGTACTGGGGCCAACGTCCTGACTTTC. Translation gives CASSLAGEGTGANVLTF. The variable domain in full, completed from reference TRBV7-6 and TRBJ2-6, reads GAGVSQSPRYKVTKRGQDVALRCDPISGHVSLYWYRQALGQGPEFLTYFNYEAQQDKSGLPNDRFSAERPEGSISTLTIQRTEQRDSAMYRCASSLAGEGTGANVLTFGAGSRLTVL.

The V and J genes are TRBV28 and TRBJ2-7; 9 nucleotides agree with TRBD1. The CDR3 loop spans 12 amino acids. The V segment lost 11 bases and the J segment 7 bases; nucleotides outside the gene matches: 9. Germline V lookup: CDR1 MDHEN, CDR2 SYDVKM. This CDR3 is CAGSTGGREQYF. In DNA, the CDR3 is TGTGCCGGGTCGACAGGGGGGAGGGAGCAGTACTTC.

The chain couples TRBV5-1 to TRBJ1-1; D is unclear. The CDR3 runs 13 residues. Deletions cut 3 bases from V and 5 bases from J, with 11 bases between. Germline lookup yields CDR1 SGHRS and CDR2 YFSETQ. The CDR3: CASSSHVGTEAFF. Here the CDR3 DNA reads TGCGCCAGCAGCTCGCACGTAGGGACTGAAGCTTTCTTT.

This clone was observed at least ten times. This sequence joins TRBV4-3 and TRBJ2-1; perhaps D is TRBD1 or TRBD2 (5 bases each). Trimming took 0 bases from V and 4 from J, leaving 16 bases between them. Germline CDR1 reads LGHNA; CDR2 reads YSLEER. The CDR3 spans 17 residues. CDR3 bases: TGCGCCAGCAGCCAAGATTTGAGGGGAGTGTGGTACAATGAGCAGTTCTTC. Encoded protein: CASSQDLRGVWYNEQFF.

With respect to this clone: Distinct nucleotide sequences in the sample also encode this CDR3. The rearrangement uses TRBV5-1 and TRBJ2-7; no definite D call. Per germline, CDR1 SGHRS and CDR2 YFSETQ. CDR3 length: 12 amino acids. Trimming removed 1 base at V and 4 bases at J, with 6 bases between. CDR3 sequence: CASSLSGYEQYF. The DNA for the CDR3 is TGCGCCAGCAGCTTGTCCGGTTACGAGCAGTACTTC.

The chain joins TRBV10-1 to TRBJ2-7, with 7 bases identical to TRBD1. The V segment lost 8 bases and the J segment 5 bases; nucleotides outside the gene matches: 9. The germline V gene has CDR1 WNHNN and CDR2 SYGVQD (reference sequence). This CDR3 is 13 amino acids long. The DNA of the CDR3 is TGCGCCAGCCAGACAGGGTTCGGCCACGAGCAGTACTTC. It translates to CASQTGFGHEQYF.

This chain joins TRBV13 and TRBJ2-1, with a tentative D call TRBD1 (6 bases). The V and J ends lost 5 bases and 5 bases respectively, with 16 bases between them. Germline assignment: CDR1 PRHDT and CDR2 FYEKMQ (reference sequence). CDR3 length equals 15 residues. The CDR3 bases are TGTGCCAGCAGCACCCTAGGGGGTTTTCACAATGAGCAGTTCTTC. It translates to CASSTLGGFHNEQFF.

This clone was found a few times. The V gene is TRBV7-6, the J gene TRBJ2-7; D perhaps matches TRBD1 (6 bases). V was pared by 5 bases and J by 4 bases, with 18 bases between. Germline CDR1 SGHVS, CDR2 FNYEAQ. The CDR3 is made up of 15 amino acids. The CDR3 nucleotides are TGTGCCAGCAGCCCACACCCGGGACACGCTTACGAGCAGTACTTC. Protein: CASSPHPGHAYEQYF.

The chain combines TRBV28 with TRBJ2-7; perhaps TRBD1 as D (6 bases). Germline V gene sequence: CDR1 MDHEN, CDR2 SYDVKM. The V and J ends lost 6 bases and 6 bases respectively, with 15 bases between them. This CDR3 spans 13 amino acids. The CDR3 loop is CASRTDRSREQYF. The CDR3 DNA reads TGTGCCAGCAGAACCGACAGGTCGCGCGAGCAGTACTTC.

The CDR3 spells CAISGGTTGTPKGARDNEQFF. CDR3 sequence (DNA): TGTGCCATCAGTGGAGGTACCACCGGGACTCCGAAGGGGGCTCGAGACAATGAGCAGTTCTTC. The chain recombines TRBV10-3 with TRBJ2-1; D perhaps matches TRBD1 (7 bases). Looked up from germline, CDR1 is ENHRY and CDR2 is SYGVKD. V lost 4 bases, J lost 5 bases, and 33 bases lay in between. This CDR3 has 21 residues.

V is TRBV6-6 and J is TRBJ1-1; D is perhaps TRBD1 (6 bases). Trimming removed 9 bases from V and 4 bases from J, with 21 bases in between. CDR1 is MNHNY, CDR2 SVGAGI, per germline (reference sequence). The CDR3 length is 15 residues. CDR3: CASRPAGGAGTEAFF. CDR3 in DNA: TGTGCCAGTAGACCCGCTGGGGGCGCGGGCACTGAAGCTTTCTTT.

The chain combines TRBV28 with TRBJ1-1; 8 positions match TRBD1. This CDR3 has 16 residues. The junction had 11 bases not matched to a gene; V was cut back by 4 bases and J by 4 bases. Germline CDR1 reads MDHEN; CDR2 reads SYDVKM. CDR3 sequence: CASSSQGGGKVTEAFF. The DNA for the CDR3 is TGTGCCAGCAGTTCACAGGGGGGGGGAAAGGTCACTGAAGCTTTCTTT.

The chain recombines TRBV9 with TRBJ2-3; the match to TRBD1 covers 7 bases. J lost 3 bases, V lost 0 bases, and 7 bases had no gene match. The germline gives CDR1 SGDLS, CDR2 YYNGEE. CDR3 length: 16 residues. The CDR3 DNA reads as TGTGCCAGCAGCGTAGTAAGTAGGGGGCGTACAGATACGCAGTATTTT. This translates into CASSVVSRGRTDTQYF.

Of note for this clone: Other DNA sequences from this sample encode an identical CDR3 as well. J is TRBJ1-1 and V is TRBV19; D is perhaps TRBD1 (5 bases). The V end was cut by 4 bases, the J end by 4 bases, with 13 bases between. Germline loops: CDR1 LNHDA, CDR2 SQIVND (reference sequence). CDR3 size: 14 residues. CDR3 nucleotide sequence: TGTGCCAGTAGTACAAGGACGGGGGGCACTGAAGCTTTCTTT. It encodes CASSTRTGGTEAFF.

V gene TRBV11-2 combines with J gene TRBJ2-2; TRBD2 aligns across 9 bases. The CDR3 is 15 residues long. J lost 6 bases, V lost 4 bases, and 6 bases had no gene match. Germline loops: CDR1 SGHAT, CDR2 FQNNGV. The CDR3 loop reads CASSSPRTSAGELFF. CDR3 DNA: TGTGCCAGCAGCTCCCCCCGGACTAGCGCCGGGGAGCTGTTTTTT.